The sample holds many counts of the clone carrying this T cell receptor (beta chain). The method was immunoSEQ multiplex PCR; TCRdb's version includes in-frame clones alone and lacks a portion of them. This table holds 150,000 to 200,000 clones, 75% to 95% found once. This record comes from a study of control samples from healthy donors and cancer patients. The material sequenced was blood. The clonotype originates from a woman in her thirties or forties in good health.

The CDR3 here is CASSLEMQMNTEAFF. The CDR3 coding sequence is TGCGCCAGCAGCTTGGAAATGCAAATGAACACTGAAGCTTTCTTT. The rearrangement uses TRBV5-1 and TRBJ1-1; D call uncertain. V lost 0 bases and J lost 0, with 9 bases in between. Looked up from germline, CDR1 is SGHRS and CDR2 is YFSETQ. The CDR3 spans 15 residues.